This T cell receptor (beta chain) was found in a study of response to subunit inactivated influenza vaccine. For this clonotype: Its target is unknown.

Trimming left V 4 bases short and J 7 bases short, with 17 bases between. The CDR3 is made up of 14 amino acids. Germline lookup yields CDR1 LGHNA and CDR2 YSLEER. One entry per CDR3 protein, called by TCRdb with MiXCR from the RT-PCR reads. The sample consists of under 950,000 distinct CDR3 sequences, less than 25% of them appearing once. Whole-study results and caveats: The authors proposed limited new T cell recruitment per seasonal influenza vaccination.

This specimen consisted of PBMCs from blood, obtained more than 4 days after vaccination. The receptor comes from a man between 50 and 59 years old who received an inactivated influenza vaccine. The chain joins TRBV4-3 to TRBJ2-7; no definite D call. The CDR3: CASSRLLRAGEQYF. The DNA for the CDR3 is TGCGCCAGCAGCCGCCTTCTCCGGGCCGGGGAGCAGTACTTC.